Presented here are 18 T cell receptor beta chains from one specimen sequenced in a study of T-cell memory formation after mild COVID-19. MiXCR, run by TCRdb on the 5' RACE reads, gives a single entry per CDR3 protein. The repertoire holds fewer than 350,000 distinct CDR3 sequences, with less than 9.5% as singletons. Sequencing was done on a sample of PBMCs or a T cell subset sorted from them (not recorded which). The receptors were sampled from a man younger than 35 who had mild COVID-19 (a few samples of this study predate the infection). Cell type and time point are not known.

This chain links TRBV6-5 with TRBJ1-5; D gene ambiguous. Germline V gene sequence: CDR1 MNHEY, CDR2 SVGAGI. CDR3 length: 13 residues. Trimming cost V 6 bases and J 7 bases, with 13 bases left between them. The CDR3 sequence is CASRRRVEQPQHF. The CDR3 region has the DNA TGTGCCAGCAGGAGGCGGGTGGAGCAGCCCCAGCATTTT.

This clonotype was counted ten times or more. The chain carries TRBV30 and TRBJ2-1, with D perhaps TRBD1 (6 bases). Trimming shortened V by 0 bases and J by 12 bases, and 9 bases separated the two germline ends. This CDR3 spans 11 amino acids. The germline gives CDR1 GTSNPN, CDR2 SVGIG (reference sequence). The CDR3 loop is CAWSVTRGQFF. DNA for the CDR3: TGTGCCTGGAGTGTAACCAGGGGGCAGTTCTTC.

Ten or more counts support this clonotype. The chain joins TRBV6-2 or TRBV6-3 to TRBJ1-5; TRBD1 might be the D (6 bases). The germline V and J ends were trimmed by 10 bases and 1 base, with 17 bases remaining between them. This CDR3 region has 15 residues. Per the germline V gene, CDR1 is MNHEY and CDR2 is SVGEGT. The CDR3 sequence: CATREAGESNQPQHF. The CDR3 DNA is TGTGCCACCCGGGAAGCAGGGGAAAGCAATCAGCCCCAGCATTTT.

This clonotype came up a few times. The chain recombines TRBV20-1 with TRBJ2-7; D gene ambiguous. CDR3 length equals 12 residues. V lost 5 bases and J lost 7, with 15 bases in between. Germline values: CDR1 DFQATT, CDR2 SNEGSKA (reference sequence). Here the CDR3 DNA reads TGCAGTGCTGGTCATACTATTGAGGAGCAGTACTTC. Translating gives CSAGHTIEEQYF.

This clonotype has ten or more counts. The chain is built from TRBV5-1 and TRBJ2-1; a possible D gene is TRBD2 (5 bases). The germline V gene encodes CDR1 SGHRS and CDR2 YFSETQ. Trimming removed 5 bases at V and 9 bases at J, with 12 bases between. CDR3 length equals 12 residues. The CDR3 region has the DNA TGCGCCAGCAGGGGAGTGGGATCTGAGCAGTTCTTC. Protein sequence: CASRGVGSEQFF. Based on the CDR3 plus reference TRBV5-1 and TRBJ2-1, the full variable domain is KAGVTQTPRYLIKTRGQQVTLSCSPISGHRSVSWYQQTPGQGLQFLFEYFSETQRNKGNFPGRFSGRQFSNSRSEMNVSTLELGDSALYLCASRGVGSEQFFGPGTRLTVL.

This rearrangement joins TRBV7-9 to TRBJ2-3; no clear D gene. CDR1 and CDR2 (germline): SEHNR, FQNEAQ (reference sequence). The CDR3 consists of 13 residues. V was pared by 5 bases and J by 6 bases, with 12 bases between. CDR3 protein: CASSALGPDTQYF. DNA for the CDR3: TGTGCCAGCAGCGCCCTCGGCCCGGATACGCAGTATTTT. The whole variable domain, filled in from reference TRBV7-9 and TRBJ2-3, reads DTGVSQNPRHKITKRGQNVTFRCDPISEHNRLYWYRQTLGQGPEFLTYFQNEAQLEKSRLLSDRFSAERPKGSFSTLEIQRTEQGDSAMYLCASSALGPDTQYFGPGTRLTVL.

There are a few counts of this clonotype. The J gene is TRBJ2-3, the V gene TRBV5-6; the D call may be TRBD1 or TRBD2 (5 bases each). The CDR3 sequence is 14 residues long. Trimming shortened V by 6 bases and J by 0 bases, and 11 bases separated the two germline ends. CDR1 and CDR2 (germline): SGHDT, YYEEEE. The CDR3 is CASTGAASTDTQYF. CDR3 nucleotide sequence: TGTGCCAGCACCGGGGCAGCTAGCACAGATACGCAGTATTTT. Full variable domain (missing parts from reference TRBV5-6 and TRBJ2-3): DAGVTQSPTHLIKTRGQQVTLRCSPKSGHDTVSWYQQALGQGPQFIFQYYEEEERQRGNFPDRFSGHQFPNYSSELNVNALLLGDSALYLCASTGAASTDTQYFGPGTRLTVL.

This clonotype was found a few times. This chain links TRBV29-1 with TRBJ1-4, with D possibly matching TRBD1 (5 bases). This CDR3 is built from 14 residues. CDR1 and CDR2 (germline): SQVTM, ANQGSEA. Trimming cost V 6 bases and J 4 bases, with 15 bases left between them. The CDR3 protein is CSVADSAGNEKLFF. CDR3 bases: TGCAGCGTCGCCGACAGCGCCGGTAATGAAAAACTGTTTTTT.

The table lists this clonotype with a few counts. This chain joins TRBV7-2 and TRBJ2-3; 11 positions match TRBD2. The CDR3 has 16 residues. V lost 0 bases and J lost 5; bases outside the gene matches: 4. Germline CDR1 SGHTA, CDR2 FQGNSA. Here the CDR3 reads CASSLASSGGRDTQYF. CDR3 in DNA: TGTGCCAGCAGCTTAGCCTCTAGCGGGGGGAGAGATACGCAGTATTTT.

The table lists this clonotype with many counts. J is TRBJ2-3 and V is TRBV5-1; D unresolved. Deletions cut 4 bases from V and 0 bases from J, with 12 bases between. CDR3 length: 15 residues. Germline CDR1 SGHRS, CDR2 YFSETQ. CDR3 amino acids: CASSPGRRSTDTQYF. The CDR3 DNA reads TGCGCCAGCAGCCCCGGGCGGCGGAGCACAGATACGCAGTATTTT.

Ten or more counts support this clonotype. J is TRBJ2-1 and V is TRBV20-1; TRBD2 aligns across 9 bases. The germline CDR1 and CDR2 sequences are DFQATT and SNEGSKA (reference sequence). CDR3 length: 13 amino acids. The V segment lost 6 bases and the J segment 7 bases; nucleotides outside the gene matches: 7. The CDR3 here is CSATPSGENEQFF. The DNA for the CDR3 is TGCAGTGCCACCCCTAGCGGGGAAAATGAGCAGTTCTTC.

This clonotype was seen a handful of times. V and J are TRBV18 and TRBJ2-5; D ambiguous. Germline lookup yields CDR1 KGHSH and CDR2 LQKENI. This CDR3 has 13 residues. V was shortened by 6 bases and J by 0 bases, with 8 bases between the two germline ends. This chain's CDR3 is CASSPPYQETQYF. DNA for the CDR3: TGTGCCAGCTCCCCTCCGTACCAAGAGACCCAGTACTTC.

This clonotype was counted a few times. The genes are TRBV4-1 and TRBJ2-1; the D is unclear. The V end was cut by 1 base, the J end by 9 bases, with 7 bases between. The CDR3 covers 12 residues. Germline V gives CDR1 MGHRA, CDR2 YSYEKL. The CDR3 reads CASSQVFGEQFF. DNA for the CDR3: TGCGCCAGCAGCCAAGTGTTTGGTGAGCAGTTCTTC.

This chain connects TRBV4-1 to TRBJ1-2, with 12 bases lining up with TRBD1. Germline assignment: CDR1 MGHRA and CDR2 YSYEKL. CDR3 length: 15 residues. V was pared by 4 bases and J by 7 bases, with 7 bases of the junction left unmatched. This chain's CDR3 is CASSLPGQGAPGYTF. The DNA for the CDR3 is TGCGCCAGCAGCCTACCGGGACAGGGGGCGCCTGGCTACACCTTC.

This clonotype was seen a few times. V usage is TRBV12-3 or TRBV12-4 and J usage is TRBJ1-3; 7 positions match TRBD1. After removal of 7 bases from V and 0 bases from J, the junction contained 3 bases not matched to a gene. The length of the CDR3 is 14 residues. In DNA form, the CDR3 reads TGTGCCAGCAAGACAGGGTACTCTGGAAACACCATATATTTT. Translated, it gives CASKTGYSGNTIYF.

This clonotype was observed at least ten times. CDR3 sequence: CSASLGGASEKLFF. The CDR3 bases are TGCAGTGCCTCCCTCGGGGGCGCCAGTGAAAAACTGTTTTTT. V is TRBV20-1 and J is TRBJ1-4; D is perhaps TRBD1 (6 bases). The germline V and J ends were trimmed by 6 bases and 7 bases, with 18 bases remaining between them. CDR1 and CDR2 (germline): DFQATT, SNEGSKA (reference sequence). The CDR3 has 14 amino acids.

The CDR3 DNA reads TGTGCCAGCAGTTATACCCGGACGGGGTCGGATCAGCCCCAGCATTTT. It yields the protein CASSYTRTGSDQPQHF. The chain joins TRBV6-5 to TRBJ1-5; unclear D gene. The V gene lost 3 bases and the J gene lost 5 bases, with 17 bases spanning the gap. CDR1 and CDR2 (germline): MNHEY, SVGAGI. CDR3 length: 16 amino acids.

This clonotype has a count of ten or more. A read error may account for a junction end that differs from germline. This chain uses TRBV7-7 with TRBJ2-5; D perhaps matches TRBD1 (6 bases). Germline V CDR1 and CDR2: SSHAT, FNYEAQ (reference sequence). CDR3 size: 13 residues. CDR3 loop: CASSTGYQETQYF. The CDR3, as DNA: TGTGCTAGCAGTACAGGGTACCAAGAGACCCAGTACTTC.